Presented here are 9 T cell receptor beta chains from one specimen sequenced in a study of Ad26.COV2.S vaccination and SARS-CoV-2 variants (dated by TCRdb to about 2021). According to the study, the label for this sample's treatment or condition signals: 15 to 20 received Ad26.COV2.S at low or high dose, single or two shots; 5 received placebo; per-sample allocation not given. For vaccine and placebo recipients, the sequenced repertoires came from samples collected on day 63 after the first injection. Preparation of the library involved the immunoSEQ multiplex PCR assay. TCRdb retrieved this table from immuneACCESS and kept in-frame rearrangements only. Not all clones are present; in checked studies, unresolved V genes account for under half, and no reason is known for the remainder. This sample comprises some 460,000 clones, 80% to 90% of them detected only once. The ten most abundant clones make up approximately 1.7% of the sample.

This specimen consisted of peripheral blood, obtained in a trial of Ad26.COV2.S vaccine versus placebo. The source of these receptors is a person aged 18-65 years who received the Ad26.COV2.S COVID-19 vaccine or a placebo.

The chain uses TRBV12-3 or TRBV12-4 and TRBJ2-2; tentative D call: TRBD1 (6 bases). Trimming pared 6 bases from V and 6 bases from J, leaving 8 bases between. The CDR3 runs 12 residues. CDR3 residues: CASRPGAGELFF. Written as DNA, the CDR3 is TGTGCCAGCAGGCCAGGGGCCGGGGAGCTGTTTTTT.

In this sample, this clone turned up once. V usage is TRBV18 and J usage is TRBJ1-3; D is unclear. Per germline, CDR1 KGHSH and CDR2 LQKENI. Trimming pared 0 bases from V and 3 bases from J, leaving 3 bases between. The CDR3 is 13 residues long. DNA of the CDR3: TGTGCCAGCTCACCACCATATGGAAACACCATATATTTT. Translating gives CASSPPYGNTIYF.

Turning to this clone: The same CDR3 can be traced to other DNA sequences in this sample. This chain links TRBV6-5 with TRBJ2-7; the D is unclear. The ends were cut back, 4 bases at V and 4 bases at J, with 2 bases in the middle. This CDR3 spans 10 amino acids. Germline CDR1 is MNHEY and CDR2 is SVGAGI. The CDR3 DNA sequence: TGTGCCAGCAGTTTTTACGAGCAGTACTTC. Its protein is CASSFYEQYF.

This clone was observed once. The CDR3 sequence is CASSPSGTGTYEQYF. Here the CDR3 DNA reads TGTGCCAGCAGTCCAAGTGGGACAGGGACCTACGAGCAGTACTTC. The V call is TRBV28, the J call TRBJ2-7, with TRBD1 matching over 9 bases. Germline trimming cut 5 bases from V and 2 bases from J; bases unmatched to any gene: 7. The CDR3 totals 15 residues. Germline-derived CDR1 and CDR2 are MDHEN and SYDVKM.

This rearrangement joins TRBV5-4 to TRBJ2-7; D is tentatively TRBD1 or TRBD2 (6 bases each). The length of the CDR3 is 16 residues. CDR1 SGHNT and CDR2 YYREEE come from the germline V gene (reference sequence). V was pared by 4 bases and J by 4 bases, with 21 bases between. CDR3 in amino acids: CASSVRSGRGGYEQYF. The DNA for the CDR3 is TGTGCCAGCAGCGTTCGATCGGGCCGAGGGGGGTACGAGCAGTACTTC.

V usage is TRBV15 and J usage is TRBJ2-2; D remains ambiguous. CDR1 is LNHNV, CDR2 YYDKDF, per germline (reference sequence). This CDR3 region has 14 residues. Trimming took off 0 bases at V and 5 bases at J, with 7 bases between the two ends. This CDR3 is CATSRDPRTGELFF. CDR3 nucleotide sequence: TGTGCCACCAGCAGAGATCCCCGGACCGGGGAGCTGTTTTTT.

The chain employs TRBV5-3 and TRBJ2-7; 7 bases align to TRBD2. Being an ORF, TRBV5-3 has a function that is uncertain. This CDR3 has 16 residues. Trimming removed 0 bases from V and 0 bases from J; junction bases left unmatched: 6. The CDR3 here is CARSLDTSVYSYEQYF. The CDR3 DNA follows: TGTGCCAGAAGCTTGGATACTAGCGTGTACTCCTACGAGCAGTACTTC.

This chain connects TRBV4-1 to TRBJ2-1; TRBD2 matches at 8 bases. The CDR3 totals 14 residues. Trimming took 5 bases from V and 10 from J; bases not matched to a gene: 10. Per the germline V gene, CDR1 is MGHRA and CDR2 is YSYEKL. The CDR3 sequence: CASSFGRGDSEQFF. Here the CDR3 DNA reads TGCGCCAGCAGCTTCGGGAGGGGGGATTCCGAGCAGTTCTTC.

The chain links TRBV28 to TRBJ1-6, with a possible D match to TRBD1 (5 bases). Germline values: CDR1 MDHEN, CDR2 SYDVKM. V lost 6 bases and J lost 10, with 13 bases in between. This CDR3 contains 13 residues. Here the CDR3 DNA reads TGTGCCAGCAGCCGAGGGGTTGGATCACCCCTCCACTTT. It is translated as CASSRGVGSPLHF.